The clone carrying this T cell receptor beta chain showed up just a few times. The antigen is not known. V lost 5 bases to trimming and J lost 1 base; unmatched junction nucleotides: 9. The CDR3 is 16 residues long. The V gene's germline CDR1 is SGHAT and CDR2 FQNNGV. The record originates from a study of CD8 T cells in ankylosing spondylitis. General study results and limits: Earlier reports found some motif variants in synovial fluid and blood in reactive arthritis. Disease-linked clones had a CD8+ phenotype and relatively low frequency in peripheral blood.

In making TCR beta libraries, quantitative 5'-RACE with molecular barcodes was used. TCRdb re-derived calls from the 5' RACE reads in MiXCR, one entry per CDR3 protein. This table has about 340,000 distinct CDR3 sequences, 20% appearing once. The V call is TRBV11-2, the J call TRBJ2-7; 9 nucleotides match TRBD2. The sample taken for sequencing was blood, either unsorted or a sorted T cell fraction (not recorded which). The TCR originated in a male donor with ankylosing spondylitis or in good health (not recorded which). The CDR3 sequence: CASSHVVLAGSYEQYF. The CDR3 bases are TGTGCCAGCAGCCACGTAGTGCTAGCGGGGTCCTACGAGCAGTACTTC.